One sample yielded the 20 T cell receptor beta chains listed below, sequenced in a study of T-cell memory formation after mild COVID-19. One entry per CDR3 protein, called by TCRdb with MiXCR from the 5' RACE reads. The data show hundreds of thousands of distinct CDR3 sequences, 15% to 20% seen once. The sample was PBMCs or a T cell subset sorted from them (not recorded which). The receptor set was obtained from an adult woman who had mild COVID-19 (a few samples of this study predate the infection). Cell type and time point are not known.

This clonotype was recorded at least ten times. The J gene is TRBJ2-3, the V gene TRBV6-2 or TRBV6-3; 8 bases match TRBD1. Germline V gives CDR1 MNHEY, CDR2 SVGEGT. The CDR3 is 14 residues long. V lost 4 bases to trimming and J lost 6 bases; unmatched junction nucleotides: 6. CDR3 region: CASSFLQGADTQYF. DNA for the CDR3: TGTGCCAGCAGTTTTCTCCAGGGGGCGGATACGCAGTATTTT.

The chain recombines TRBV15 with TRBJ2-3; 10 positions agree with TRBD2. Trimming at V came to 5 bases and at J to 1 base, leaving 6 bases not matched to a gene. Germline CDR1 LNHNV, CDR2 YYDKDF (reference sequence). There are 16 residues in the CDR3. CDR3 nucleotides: TGTGCCACCAGCCCCGATACTAGCGGGGGCACAGATACGCAGTATTTT. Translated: CATSPDTSGGTDTQYF.

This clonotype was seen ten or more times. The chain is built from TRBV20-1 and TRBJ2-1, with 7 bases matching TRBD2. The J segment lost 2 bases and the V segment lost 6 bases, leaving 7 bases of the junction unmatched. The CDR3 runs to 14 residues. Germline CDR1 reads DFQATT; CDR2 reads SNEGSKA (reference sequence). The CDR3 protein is CSADPSGTYNEQFF. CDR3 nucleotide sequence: TGCAGTGCGGATCCTAGCGGAACCTACAATGAGCAGTTCTTC.

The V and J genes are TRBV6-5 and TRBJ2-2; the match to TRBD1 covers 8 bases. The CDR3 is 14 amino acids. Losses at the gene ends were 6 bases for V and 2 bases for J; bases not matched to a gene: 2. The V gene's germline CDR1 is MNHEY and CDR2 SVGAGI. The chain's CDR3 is CASSRGRNTGELFF. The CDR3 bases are TGTGCCAGCAGCAGGGGGCGTAACACCGGGGAGCTGTTTTTT.

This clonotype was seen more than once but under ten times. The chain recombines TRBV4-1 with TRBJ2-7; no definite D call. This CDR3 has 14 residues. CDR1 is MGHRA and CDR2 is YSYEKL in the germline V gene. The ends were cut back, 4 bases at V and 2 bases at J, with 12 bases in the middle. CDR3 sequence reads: CASSLQSRAYEQYF. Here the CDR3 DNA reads TGCGCCAGCAGCCTCCAGTCAAGGGCCTACGAGCAGTACTTC.

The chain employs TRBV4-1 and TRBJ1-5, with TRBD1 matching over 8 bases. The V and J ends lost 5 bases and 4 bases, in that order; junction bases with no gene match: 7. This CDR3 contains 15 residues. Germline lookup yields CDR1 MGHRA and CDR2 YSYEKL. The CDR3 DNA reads TGCGCCAGCAGCTCCGGGACAGGCTTTAATCAGCCCCAGCATTTT. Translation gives CASSSGTGFNQPQHF.

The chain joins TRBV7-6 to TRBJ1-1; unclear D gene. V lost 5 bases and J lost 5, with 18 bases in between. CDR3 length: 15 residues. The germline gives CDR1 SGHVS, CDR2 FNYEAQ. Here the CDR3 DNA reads TGTGCCAGCAGCCCTATACCCCGGGAATGGACTGAAGCTTTCTTT. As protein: CASSPIPREWTEAFF.

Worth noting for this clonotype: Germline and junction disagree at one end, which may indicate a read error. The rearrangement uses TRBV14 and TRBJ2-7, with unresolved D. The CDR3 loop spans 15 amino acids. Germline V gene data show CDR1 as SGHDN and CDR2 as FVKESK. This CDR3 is CAGSQDRASVGKQYF. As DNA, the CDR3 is TGTGCCGGCAGCCAAGATAGAGCTTCCGTGGGGAAGCAGTACTTC.

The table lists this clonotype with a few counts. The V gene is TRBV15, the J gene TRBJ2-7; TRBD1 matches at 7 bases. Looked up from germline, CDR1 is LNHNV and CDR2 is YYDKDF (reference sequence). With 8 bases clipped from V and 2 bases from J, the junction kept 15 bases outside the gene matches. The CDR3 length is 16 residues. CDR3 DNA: TGTGCCACCCGACGCCCGGACAGGCTATACACCTACGAGCAGTACTTC. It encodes CATRRPDRLYTYEQYF.

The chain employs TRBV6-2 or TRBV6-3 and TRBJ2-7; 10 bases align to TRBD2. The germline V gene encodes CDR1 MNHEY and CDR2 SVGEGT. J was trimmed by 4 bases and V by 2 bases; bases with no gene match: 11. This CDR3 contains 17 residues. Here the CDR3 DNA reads TGTGCCAGCAGTTACGGAGGGCTAGCGGGAGAGAAATACGAGCAGTACTTC. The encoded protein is CASSYGGLAGEKYEQYF.

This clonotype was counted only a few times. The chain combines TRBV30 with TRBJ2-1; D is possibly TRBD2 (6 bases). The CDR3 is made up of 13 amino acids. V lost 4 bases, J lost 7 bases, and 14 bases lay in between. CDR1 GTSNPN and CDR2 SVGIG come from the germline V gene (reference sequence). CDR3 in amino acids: CAWTGGFNNEQFF. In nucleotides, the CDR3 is TGTGCCTGGACAGGAGGGTTCAATAATGAGCAGTTCTTC.

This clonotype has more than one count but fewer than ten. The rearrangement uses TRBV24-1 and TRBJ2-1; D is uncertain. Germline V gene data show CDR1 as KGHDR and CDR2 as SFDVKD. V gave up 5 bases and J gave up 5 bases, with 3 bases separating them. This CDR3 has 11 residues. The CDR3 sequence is CATSAHNEQFF. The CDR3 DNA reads TGTGCCACCAGTGCTCACAATGAGCAGTTCTTC.

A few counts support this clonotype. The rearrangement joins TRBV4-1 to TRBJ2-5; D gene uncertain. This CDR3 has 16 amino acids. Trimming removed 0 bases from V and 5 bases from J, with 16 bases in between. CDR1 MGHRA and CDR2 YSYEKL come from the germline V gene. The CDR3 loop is CASSQDWAYGRETQYF. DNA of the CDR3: TGCGCCAGCAGCCAAGATTGGGCGTACGGTAGGGAGACCCAGTACTTC.

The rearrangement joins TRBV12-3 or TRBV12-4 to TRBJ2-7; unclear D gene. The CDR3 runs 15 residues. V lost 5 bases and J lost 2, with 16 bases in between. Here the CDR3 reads CASSQRSGPPYEQYF. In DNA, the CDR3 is TGTGCCAGCAGTCAACGCTCCGGGCCCCCCTACGAGCAGTACTTC.

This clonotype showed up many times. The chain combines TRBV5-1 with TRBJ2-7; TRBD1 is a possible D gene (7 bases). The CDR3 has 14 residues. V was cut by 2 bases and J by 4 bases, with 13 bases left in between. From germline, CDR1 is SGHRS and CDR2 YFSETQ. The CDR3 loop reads CASSFAGQKYEQYF. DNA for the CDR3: TGCGCCAGCAGCTTTGCGGGACAGAAATACGAGCAGTACTTC.

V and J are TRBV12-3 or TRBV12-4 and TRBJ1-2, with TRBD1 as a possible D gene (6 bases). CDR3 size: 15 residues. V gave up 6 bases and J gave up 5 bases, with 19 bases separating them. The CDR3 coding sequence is TGTGCCAGCAGCACCACTGCCGGGGGCGCTTATGGCTACACCTTC. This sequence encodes CASSTTAGGAYGYTF.

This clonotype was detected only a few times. The CDR3 DNA reads TGTGCCAGCAGTTCCCACCCGACAGGGAGTAACTATGGCTACACCTTC. Its protein is CASSSHPTGSNYGYTF. The chain uses TRBV6-5 and TRBJ1-2, with 7 positions matching TRBD1. Germline CDR1 MNHEY, CDR2 SVGAGI. The V segment lost 4 bases and the J segment 1 base; nucleotides outside the gene matches: 9. The CDR3 has 16 amino acids.

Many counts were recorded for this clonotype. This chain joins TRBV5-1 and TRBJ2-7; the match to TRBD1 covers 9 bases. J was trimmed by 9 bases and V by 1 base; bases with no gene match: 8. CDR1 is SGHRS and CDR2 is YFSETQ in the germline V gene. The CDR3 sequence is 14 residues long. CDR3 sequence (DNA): TGCGCCAGCAGCTTGAGACAGGGGGACGCTTCGCAGTACTTC. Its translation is CASSLRQGDASQYF.

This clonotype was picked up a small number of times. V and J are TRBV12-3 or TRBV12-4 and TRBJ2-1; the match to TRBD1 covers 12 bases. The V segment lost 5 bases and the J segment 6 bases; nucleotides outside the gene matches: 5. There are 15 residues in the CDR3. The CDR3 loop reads CASSKRDRGLNEQFF. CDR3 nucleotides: TGTGCCAGCAGTAAACGGGACAGGGGGCTCAATGAGCAGTTCTTC.

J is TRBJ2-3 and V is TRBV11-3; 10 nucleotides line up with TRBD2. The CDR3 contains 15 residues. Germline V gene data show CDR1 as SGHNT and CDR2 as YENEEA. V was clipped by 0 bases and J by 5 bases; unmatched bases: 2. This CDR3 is CASSLDSGGQDTQYF. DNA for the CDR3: TGTGCCAGCAGCTTAGATAGCGGGGGGCAAGATACGCAGTATTTT.